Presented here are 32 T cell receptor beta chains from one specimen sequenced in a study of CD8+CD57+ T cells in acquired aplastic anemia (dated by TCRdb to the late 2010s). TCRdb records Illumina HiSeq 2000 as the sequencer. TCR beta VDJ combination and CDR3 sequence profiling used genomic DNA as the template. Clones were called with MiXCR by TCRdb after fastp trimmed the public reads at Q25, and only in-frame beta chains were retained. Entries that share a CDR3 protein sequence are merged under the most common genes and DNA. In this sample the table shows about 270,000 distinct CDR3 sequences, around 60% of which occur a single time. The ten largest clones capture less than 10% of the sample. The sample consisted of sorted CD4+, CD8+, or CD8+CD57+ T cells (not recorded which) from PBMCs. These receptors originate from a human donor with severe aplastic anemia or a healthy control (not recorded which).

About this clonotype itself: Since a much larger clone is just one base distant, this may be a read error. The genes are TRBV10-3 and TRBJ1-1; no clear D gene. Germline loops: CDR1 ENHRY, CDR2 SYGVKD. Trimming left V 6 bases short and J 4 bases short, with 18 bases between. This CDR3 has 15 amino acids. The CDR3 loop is CAIRGLDPMSTEAFF. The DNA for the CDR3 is TGTGCCATCAGGGGCTTGGACCCCATGAGCACTGAAGCTTTCTTT.

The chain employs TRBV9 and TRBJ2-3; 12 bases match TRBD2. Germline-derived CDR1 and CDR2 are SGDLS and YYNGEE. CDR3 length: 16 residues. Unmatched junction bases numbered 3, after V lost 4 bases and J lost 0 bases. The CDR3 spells CASSQGLAGSTDTQYF. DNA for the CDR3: TGTGCCAGCAGCCAGGGACTAGCGGGTAGCACAGATACGCAGTATTTT.

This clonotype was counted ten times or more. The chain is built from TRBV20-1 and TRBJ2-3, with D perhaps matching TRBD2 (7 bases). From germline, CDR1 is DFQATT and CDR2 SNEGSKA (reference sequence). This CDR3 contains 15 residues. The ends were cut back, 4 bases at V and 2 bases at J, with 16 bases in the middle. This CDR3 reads CSAKGGGSSTDTQYF. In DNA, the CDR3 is TGCAGTGCTAAGGGGGGCGGGAGCTCCACAGATACGCAGTATTTT.

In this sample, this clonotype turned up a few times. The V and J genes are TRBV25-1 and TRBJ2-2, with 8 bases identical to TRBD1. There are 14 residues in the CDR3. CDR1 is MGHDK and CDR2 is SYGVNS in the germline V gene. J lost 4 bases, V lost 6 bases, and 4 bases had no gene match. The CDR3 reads CASRETGATGELFF. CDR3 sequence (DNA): TGTGCCAGCAGGGAGACAGGGGCCACCGGGGAGCTGTTTTTT.

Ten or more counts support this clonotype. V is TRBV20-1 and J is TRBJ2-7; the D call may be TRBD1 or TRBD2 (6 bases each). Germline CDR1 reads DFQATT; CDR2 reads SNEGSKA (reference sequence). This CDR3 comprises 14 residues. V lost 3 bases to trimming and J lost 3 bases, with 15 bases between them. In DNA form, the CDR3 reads TGCAGTGCTAGCTGGGGGGCCAACCTCTACGAGCAGTACTTC. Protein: CSASWGANLYEQYF.

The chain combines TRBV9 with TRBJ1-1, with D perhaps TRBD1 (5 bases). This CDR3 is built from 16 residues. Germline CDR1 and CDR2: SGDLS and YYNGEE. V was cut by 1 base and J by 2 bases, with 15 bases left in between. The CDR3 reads CASSVIDGRGNTEAFF. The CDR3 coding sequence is TGTGCCAGCAGCGTAATTGACGGGAGGGGAAACACTGAAGCTTTCTTT.

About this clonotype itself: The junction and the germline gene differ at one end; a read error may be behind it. For the CDR3, the DNA is TGTGCCAGTAGCGCGACAGGGGGCACTGAAGCTCTCTTT. Translation: CASSATGGTEALF. This rearrangement joins TRBV19 to TRBJ1-1; 10 positions match TRBD1. The CDR3 covers 13 residues. The germline gives CDR1 LNHDA, CDR2 SQIVND (reference sequence).

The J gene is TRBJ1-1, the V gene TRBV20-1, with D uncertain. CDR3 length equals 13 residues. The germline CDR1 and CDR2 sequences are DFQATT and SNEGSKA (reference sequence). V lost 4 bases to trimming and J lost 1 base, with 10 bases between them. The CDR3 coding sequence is TGCAGTGCTAACCCCGGCGGGAACACTGAAGCTTTCTTT. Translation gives CSANPGGNTEAFF.

CDR3 sequence reads: CASNQGWLDYEQYF. Here the CDR3 DNA reads TGTGCCAGCAACCAGGGGTGGCTTGACTACGAGCAGTACTTC. The V and J genes are TRBV7-2 and TRBJ2-7; weak D call: TRBD1 (6 bases). This CDR3 comprises 14 residues. Trimming removed 7 bases from V and 3 bases from J, with 16 bases in between. Germline loops: CDR1 SGHTA, CDR2 FQGNSA.

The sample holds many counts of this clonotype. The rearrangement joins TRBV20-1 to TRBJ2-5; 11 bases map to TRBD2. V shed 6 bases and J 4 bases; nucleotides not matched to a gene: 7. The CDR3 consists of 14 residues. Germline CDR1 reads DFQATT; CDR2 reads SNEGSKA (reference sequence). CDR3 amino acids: CSAATSGVLETQYF. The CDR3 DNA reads TGCAGTGCCGCGACTAGCGGGGTATTAGAGACCCAGTACTTC.

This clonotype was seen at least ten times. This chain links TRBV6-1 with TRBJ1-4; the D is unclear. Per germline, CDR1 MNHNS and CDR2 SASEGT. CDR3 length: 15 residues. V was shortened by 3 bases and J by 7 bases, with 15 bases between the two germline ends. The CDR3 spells CASSDQWPLGEKLFF. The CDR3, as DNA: TGTGCCAGCAGTGATCAGTGGCCTTTAGGTGAAAAACTGTTTTTT.

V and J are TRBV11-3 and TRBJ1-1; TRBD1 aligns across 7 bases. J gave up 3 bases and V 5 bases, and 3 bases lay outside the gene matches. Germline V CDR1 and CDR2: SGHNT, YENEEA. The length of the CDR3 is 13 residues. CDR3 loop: CASSPGQDTEAFF. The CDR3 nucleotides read TGTGCCAGCAGCCCCGGACAGGACACTGAAGCTTTCTTT.

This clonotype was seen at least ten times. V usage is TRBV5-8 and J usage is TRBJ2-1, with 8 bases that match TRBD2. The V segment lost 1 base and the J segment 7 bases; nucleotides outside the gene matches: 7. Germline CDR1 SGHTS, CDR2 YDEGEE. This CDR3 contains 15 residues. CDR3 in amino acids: CASSLTSGGENEQFF. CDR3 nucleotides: TGTGCCAGCAGCTTGACCAGCGGGGGTGAGAATGAGCAGTTCTTC. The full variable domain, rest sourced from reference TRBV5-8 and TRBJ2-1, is EAGVTQSPTHLIKTRGQQATLRCSPISGHTSVYWYQQALGLGLQFLLWYDEGEERNRGNFPPRFSGRQFPNYSSELNVNALELEDSALYLCASSLTSGGENEQFFGPGTRLTVL.

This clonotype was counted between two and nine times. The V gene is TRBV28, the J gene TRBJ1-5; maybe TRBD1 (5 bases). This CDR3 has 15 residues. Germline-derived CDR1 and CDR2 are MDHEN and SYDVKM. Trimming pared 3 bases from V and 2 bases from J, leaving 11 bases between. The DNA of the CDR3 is TGTGCCAGCAGTTTGGGGTGGGGGGGCAATCAGCCCCAGCATTTT. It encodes CASSLGWGGNQPQHF.

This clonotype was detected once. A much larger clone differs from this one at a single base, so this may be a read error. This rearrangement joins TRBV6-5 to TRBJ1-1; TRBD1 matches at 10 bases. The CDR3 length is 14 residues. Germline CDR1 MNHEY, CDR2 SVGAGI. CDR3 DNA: TGTGCCGGCAGGCCTGGACAGGGGGGCACTGAAGCTTTCTTT. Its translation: CAGRPGQGGTEAFF.

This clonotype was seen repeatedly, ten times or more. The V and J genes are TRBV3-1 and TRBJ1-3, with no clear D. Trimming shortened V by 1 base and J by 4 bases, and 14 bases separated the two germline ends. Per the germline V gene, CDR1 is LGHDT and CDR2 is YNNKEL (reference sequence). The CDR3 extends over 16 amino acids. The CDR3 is CASSQGLGGLGNTIYF. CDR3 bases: TGTGCCAGCAGCCAAGGGCTCGGAGGGTTGGGAAACACCATATATTTT.

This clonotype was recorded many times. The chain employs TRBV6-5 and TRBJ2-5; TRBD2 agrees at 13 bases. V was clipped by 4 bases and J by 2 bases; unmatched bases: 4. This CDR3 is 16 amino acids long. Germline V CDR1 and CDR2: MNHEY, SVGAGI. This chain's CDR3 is CASSSRLAGGQETQYF. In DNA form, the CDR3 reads TGTGCCAGCAGTTCCAGACTAGCGGGGGGACAAGAGACCCAGTACTTC.

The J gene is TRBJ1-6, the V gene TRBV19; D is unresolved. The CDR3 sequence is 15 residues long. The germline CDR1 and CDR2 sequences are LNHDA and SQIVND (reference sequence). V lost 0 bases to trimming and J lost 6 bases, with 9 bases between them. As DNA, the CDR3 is TGTGCCAGTAGTATAGATCGGGGTTTTAATTCACCCCTCCACTTT. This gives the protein CASSIDRGFNSPLHF.

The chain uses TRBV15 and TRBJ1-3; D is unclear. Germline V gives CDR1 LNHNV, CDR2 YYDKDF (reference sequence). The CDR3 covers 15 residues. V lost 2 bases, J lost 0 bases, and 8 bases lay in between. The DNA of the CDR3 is TGTGCCACCAGCAGAAATCCTTACTCTGGAAACACCATATATTTT. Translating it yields CATSRNPYSGNTIYF.

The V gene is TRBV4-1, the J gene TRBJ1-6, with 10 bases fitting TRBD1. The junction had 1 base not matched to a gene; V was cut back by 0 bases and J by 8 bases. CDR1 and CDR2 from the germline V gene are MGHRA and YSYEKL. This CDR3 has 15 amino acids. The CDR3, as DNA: TGCGCCAGCAGCCAAGACGGGACAGGGGATTCACCCCTCCACTTT. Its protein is CASSQDGTGDSPLHF.

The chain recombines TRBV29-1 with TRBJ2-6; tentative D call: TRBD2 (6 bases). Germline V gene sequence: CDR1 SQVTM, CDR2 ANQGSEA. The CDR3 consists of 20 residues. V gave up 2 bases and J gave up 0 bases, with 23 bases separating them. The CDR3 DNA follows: TGCAGCGTTGAATTGCGGGGAGTCCCCGGGCTGTGCTCTGGGGCCAACGTCCTGACTTTC. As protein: CSVELRGVPGLCSGANVLTF.

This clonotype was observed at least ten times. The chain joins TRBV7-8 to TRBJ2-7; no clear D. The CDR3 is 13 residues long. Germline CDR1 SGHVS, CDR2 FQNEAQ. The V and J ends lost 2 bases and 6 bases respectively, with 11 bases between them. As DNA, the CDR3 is TGTGCCAGCAGCTTAAGCCTCCGGAGCGAGCAGTACTTC. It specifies CASSLSLRSEQYF.

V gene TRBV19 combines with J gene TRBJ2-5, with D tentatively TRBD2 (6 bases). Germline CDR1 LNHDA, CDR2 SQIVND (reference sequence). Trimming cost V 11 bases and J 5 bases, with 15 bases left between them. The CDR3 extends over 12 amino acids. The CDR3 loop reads CAGQGGKETQYF. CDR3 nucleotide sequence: TGTGCCGGTCAAGGAGGGAAGGAGACCCAGTACTTC. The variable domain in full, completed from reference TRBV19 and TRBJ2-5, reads DGGITQSPKYLFRKEGQNVTLSCEQNLNHDAMYWYRQDPGQGLRLIYYSQIVNDFQKGDIAEGYSVSREKKESFPLTVTSAQKNPTAFYLCAGQGGKETQYFGPGTRLLVL.

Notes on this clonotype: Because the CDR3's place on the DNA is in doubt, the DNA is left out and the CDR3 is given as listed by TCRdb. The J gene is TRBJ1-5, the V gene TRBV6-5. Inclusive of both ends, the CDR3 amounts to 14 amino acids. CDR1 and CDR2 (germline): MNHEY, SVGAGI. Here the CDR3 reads CASAGLCSVQPQHF.

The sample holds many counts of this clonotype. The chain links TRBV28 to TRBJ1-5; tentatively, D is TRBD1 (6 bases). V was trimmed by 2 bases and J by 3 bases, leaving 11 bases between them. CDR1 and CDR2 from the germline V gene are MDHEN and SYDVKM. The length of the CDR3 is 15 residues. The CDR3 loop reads CASSLADSHNQPQHF. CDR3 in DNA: TGTGCCAGCAGTTTAGCGGACAGCCACAATCAGCCCCAGCATTTT.

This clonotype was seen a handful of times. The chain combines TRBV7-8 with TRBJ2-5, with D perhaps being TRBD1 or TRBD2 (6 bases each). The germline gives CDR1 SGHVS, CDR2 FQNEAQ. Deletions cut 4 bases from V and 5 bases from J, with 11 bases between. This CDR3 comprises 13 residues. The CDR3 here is CASSYGGRETQYF. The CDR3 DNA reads TGTGCCAGCAGCTACGGGGGCCGGGAGACCCAGTACTTC.

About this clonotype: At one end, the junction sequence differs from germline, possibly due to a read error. The CDR3 protein is CASSPTGGASYEQYF. The CDR3 nucleotides read TGTGCCAGCAGTCCGACAGGGGGGGCATCCTACGAGCAGTACTTC. The gene calls are TRBV10-3 and TRBJ2-7; 9 bases are shared with TRBD1. This CDR3 region has 15 residues. Looked up from germline, CDR1 is ENHRY and CDR2 is SYGVKD.

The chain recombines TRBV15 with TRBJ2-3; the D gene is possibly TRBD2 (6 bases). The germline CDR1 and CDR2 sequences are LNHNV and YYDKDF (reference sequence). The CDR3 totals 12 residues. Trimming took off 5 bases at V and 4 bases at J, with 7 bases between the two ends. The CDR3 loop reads CATSGGADTQYF. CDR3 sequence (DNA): TGTGCCACCAGCGGAGGGGCAGATACGCAGTATTTT.

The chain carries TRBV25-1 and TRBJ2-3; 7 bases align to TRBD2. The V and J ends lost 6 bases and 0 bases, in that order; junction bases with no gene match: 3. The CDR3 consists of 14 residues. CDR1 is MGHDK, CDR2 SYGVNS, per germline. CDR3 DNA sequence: TGTGCCAGCAGAGAAGCGGGGAGCACAGATACGCAGTATTTT. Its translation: CASREAGSTDTQYF.

The CDR3 sequence: CSAQGRPPNEKLFF. CDR3 DNA sequence: TGCAGTGCTCAGGGGCGGCCCCCTAATGAAAAACTGTTTTTT. The genes are TRBV20-1 and TRBJ1-4; D is possibly TRBD1 (6 bases). Germline-derived CDR1 and CDR2 are DFQATT and SNEGSKA (reference sequence). This CDR3 is 14 amino acids long. V was clipped by 5 bases and J by 3 bases, with 13 bases between them.

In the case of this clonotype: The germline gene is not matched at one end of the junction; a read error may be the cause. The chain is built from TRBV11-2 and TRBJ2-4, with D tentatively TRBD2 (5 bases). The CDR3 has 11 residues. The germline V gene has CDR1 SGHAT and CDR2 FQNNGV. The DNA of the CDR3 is TGTGCCAGCAGCCAATTGGGAGAAACATCCTTC. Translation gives CASSQLGETSF. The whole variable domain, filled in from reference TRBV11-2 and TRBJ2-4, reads EAGVAQSPRYKIIEKRQSVAFWCNPISGHATLYWYQQILGQGPKLLIQFQNNGVVDDSQLPKDRFSAERLKGVDSTLKIQPAKLEDSAVYLCASSQLGETSFGAGTRLSVL.

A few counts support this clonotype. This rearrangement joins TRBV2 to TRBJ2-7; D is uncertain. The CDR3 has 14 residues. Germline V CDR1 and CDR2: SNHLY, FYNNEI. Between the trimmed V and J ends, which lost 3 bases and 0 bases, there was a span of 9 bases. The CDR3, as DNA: TGTGCCAGCAGTGACGCTAAGAGCTCCTACGAGCAGTACTTC. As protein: CASSDAKSSYEQYF.